This TCR beta chain was captured by sequencing in a study of blood T cells in healthy people across ages. Study findings and constraints: Age brought a roughly linear fall in TCR beta diversity measured per million T cells.

On this clonotype: The antigen is undetermined.

A second roughly 6 to 11 cycle PCR used barcoded and J-beta primers. Per-sample output comprised a minimum of 2.5 million paired-end reads containing CDR3. One entry per CDR3 protein results from TCRdb running MiXCR on the 5' RACE reads. This table holds about 1.4 million distinct CDR3 sequences, approximately 59% found once. Germline V gene data show CDR1 as MNHNY and CDR2 as SVGAGI (reference sequence). The V end lost 6 bases, the J end lost 3 bases, and 15 bases lay between the germline ends. CDR3 length equals 14 residues. The specimen sequenced was blood. This receptor was taken from a man younger than 35 in good health. The rearrangement uses TRBV6-6 and TRBJ2-7, with a weak D call TRBD1 (6 bases). CDR3 amino acids: CASSRLQGNYEQYF. For the CDR3, the DNA is TGTGCCAGCAGCCGACTTCAGGGGAACTACGAGCAGTACTTC.